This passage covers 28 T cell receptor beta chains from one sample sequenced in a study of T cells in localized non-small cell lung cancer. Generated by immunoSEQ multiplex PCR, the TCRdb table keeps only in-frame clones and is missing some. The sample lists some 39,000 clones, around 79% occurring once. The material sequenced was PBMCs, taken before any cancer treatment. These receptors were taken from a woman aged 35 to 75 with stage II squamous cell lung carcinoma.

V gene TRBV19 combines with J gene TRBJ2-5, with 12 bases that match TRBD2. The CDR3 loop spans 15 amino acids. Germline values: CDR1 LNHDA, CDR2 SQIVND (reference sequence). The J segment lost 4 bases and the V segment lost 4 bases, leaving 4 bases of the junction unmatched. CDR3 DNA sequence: TGTGCCAGTAGTACGAGGACTAGCGGGGTAGAGACCCAGTACTTC. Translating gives CASSTRTSGVETQYF.

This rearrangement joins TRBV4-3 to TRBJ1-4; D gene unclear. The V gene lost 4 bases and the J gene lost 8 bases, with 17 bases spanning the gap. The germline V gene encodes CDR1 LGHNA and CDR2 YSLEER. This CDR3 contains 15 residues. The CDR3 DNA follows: TGCGCCAGCAGCCCTAAAAAGGCATTTGGCGAAAAACTGTTTTTT. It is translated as CASSPKKAFGEKLFF.

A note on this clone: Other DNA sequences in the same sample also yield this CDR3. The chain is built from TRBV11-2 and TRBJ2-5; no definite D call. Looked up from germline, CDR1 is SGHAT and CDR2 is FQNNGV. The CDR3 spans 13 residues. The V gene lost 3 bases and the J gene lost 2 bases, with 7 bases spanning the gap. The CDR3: CASSFTDQETQYF. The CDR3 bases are TGTGCCAGCAGCTTTACCGATCAAGAGACCCAGTACTTC.

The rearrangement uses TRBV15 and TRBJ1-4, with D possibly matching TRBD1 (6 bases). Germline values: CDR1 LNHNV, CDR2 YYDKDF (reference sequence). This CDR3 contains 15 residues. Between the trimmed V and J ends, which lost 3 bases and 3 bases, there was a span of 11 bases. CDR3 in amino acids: CATSRDPGANEKLFF. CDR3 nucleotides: TGTGCCACCAGCAGGGATCCAGGGGCTAATGAAAAACTGTTTTTT. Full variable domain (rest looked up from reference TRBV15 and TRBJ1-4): DAMVIQNPRYQVTQFGKPVTLSCSQTLNHNVMYWYQQKSSQAPKLLFHYYDKDFNNEADTPDNFQSRRPNTSFCFLDIRSPGLGDTAMYLCATSRDPGANEKLFFGSGTQLSVL.

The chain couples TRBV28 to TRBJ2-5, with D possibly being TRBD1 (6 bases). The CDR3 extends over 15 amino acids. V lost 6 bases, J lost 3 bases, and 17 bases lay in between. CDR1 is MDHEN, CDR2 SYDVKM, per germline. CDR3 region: CASRHEDRIKETQYF. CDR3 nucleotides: TGTGCCAGCAGACACGAGGACAGAATTAAAGAGACCCAGTACTTC.

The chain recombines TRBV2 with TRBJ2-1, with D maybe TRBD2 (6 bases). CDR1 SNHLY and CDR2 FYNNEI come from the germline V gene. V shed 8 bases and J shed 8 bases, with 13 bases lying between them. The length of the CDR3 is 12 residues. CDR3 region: CASHRRGDEQFF. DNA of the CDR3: TGTGCCAGCCACCGGAGGGGCGATGAGCAGTTCTTC. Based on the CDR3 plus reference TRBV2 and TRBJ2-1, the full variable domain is EPEVTQTPSHQVTQMGQEVILRCVPISNHLYFYWYRQILGQKVEFLVSFYNNEISEKSEIFDDQFSVERPDGSNFTLKIRSTKLEDSAMYFCASHRRGDEQFFGPGTRLTVL.

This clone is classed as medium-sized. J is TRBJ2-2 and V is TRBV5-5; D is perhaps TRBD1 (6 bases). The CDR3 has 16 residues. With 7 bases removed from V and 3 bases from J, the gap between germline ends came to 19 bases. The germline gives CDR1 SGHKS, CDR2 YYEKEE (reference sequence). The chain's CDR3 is CASLSSTGWDTGELFF. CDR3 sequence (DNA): TGTGCCAGCTTGAGTTCTACAGGGTGGGACACCGGGGAGCTGTTTTTT.

The DNA for the CDR3 is TGTGCCAGCTCACCACCTCACGAAACAGCCATATATTTT. It yields the protein CASSPPHETAIYF. The chain joins TRBV18 to TRBJ1-3; unclear D gene. V was shortened by 0 bases and J by 11 bases, with 11 bases between the two germline ends. The CDR3 loop spans 13 amino acids. Germline V gene sequence: CDR1 KGHSH, CDR2 LQKENI.

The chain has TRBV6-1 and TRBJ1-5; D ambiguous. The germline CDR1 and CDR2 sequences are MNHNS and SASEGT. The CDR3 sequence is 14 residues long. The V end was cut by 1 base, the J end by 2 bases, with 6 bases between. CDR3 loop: CASSEGDRNQPQHF. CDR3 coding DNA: TGTGCCAGCAGTGAAGGTGACCGCAATCAGCCCCAGCATTTT.

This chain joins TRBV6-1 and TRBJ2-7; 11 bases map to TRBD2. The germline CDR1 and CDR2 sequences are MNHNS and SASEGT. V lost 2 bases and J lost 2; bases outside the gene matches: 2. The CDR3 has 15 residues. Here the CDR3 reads CASSELTSGTYEQYF. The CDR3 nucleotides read TGTGCCAGCAGTGAATTGACTAGCGGGACCTACGAGCAGTACTTC.

Here the CDR3 reads CASSLAWDSLAGKGEQFF. In DNA form, the CDR3 reads TGTGCCAGCAGCTTAGCATGGGATAGTCTAGCTGGGAAAGGGGAGCAGTTCTTC. The chain joins TRBV7-9 to TRBJ2-1; TRBD2 might be the D (5 bases). Per germline, CDR1 SEHNR and CDR2 FQNEAQ (reference sequence). The CDR3 is 18 amino acids. V was cut by 0 bases and J by 10 bases, with 25 bases left in between.

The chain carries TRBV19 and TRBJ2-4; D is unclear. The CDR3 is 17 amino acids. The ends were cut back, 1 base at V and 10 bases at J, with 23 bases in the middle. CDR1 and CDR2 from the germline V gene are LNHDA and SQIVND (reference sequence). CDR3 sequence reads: CASSIGNSPAFRSIQYF. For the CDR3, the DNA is TGTGCCAGTAGTATAGGGAACTCTCCGGCTTTTAGGAGTATTCAGTACTTC.

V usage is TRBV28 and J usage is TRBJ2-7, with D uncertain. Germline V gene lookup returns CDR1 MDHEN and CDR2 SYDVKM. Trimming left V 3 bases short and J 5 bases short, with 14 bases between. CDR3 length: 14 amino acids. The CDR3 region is CASSLDQQIHEQYF. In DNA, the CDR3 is TGTGCCAGCAGTTTGGACCAGCAGATCCACGAGCAGTACTTC.

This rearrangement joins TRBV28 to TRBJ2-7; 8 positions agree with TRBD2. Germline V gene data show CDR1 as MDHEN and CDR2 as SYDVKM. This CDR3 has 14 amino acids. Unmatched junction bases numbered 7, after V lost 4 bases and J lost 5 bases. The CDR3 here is CASSSAGGTHEQYF. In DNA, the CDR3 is TGTGCCAGCAGTTCGGCGGGAGGCACCCACGAGCAGTACTTC.

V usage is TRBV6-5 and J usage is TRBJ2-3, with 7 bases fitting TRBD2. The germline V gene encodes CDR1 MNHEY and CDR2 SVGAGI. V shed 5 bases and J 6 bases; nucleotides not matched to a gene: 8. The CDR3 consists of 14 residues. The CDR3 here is CASSQMTSSDTQYF. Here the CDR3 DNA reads TGTGCCAGCAGTCAAATGACTAGCTCGGATACGCAGTATTTT.

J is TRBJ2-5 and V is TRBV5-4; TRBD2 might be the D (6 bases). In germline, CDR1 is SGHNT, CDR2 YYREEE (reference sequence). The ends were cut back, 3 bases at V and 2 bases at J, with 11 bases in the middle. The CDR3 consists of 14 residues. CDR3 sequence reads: CASSSSSVQETQYF. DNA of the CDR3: TGTGCCAGCAGCTCTTCTAGCGTTCAAGAGACCCAGTACTTC.

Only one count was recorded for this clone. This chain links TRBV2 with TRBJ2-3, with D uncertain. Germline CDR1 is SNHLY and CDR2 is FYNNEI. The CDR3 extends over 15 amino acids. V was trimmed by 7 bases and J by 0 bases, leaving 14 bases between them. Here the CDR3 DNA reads TGTGCCAGCAAACCGTCTGGCGCTAGCACAGATACGCAGTATTTT. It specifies CASKPSGASTDTQYF.

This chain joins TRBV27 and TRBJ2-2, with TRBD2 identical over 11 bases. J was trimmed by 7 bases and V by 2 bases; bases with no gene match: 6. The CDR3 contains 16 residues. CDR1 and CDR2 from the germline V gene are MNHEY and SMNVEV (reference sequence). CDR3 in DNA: TGTGCCAGCAGTTTAAATAGCGGGAGGGGCGTCGGGGAGCTGTTTTTT. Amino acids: CASSLNSGRGVGELFF.

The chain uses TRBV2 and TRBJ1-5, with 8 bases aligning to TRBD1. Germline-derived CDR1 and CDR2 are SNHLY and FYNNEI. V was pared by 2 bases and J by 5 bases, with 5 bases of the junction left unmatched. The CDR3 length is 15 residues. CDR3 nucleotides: TGTGCCAGCAGTGAATCCGGGACAGGTTATCAGCCCCAGCATTTT. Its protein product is CASSESGTGYQPQHF.

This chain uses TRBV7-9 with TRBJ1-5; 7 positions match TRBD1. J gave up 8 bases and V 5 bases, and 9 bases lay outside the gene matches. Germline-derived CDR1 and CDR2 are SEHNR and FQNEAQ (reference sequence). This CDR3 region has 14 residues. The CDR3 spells CASSLGQPREPQHF. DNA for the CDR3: TGTGCCAGCAGCCTGGGACAGCCGAGGGAGCCCCAGCATTTT.

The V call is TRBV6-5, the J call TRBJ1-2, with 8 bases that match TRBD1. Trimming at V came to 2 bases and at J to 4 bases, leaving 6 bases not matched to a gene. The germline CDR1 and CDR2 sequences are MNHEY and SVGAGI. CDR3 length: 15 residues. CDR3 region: CASSYTGQGGYGYTF. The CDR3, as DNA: TGTGCCAGCAGTTACACCGGACAGGGCGGCTATGGCTACACCTTC.

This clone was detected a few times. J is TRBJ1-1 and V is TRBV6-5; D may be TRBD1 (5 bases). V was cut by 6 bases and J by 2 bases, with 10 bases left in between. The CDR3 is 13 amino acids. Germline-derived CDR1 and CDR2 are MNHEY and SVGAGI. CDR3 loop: CASSVGTNTEAFF. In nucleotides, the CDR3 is TGTGCCAGCAGCGTCGGGACTAACACTGAAGCTTTCTTT.

As DNA, the CDR3 is TGTGCCAGCAGCCAACCTATAACAGGGGGCGGAACCGGGGAGCTGTTTTTT. Encoded protein: CASSQPITGGGTGELFF. This chain joins TRBV4-2 and TRBJ2-2, with TRBD1 matching over 9 bases. J was trimmed by 5 bases and V by 2 bases; bases with no gene match: 9. CDR3 size: 17 residues. CDR1 is LGHNA and CDR2 is YNFKEQ in the germline V gene.

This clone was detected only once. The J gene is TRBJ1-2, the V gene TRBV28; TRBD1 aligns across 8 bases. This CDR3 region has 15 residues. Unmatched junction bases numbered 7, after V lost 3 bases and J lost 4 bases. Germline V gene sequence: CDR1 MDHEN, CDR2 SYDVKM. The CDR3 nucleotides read TGTGCCAGCAGTTTCGAGTCAGGGGGCGTCTATGGCTACACCTTC. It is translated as CASSFESGGVYGYTF.

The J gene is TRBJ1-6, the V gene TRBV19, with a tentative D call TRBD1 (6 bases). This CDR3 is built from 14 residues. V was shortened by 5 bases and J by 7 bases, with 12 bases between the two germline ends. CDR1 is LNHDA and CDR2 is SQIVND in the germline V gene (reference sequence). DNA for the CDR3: TGTGCCAGTAGTGCAGGGGTGTTGAATTCACCCCTCCACTTT. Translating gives CASSAGVLNSPLHF.

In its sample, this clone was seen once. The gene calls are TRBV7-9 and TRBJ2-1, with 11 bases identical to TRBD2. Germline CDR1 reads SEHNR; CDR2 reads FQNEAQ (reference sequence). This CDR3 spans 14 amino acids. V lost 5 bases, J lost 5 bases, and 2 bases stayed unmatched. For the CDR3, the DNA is TGTGCCAGCAGCCCGGGACTAGCGGACAATGAGCAGTTCTTC. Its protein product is CASSPGLADNEQFF.

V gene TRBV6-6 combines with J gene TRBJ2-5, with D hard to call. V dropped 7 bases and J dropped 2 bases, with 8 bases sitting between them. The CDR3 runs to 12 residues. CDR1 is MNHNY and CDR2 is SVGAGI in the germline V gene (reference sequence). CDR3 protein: CASTVAQETQYF. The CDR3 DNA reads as TGTGCCAGCACCGTCGCGCAAGAGACCCAGTACTTC.

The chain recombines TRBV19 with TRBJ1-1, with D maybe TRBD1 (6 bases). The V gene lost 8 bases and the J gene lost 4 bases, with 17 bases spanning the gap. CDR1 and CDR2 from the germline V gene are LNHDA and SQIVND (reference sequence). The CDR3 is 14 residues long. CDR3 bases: TGTGCCAGTCACGTCAGGGGCATGGTCACTGAAGCTTTCTTT. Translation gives CASHVRGMVTEAFF.